This TCR beta chain comes out of a study of CD8 T cells in ankylosing spondylitis. V gave up 3 bases and J gave up 2 bases, with 15 bases separating them. Germline CDR1 reads LNHDA; CDR2 reads SQIVND (reference sequence). The CDR3 is 16 amino acids. This clonotype was seen repeatedly, ten times or more. TCRdb ran MiXCR on the 5' RACE reads and lists one entry per CDR3 protein. This table holds approximately 39,000 distinct CDR3 sequences, approximately 11% found once. The receptor was isolated from a male donor with ankylosing spondylitis. Sequencing was carried out using synovial fluid, either unsorted or a sorted T cell fraction (not recorded which). The chain carries TRBV19 and TRBJ2-3; no firm D call. This chain's CDR3 is CASSIFLLADTDTQYF. In nucleotides, the CDR3 is TGTGCCAGTAGTATCTTTTTATTGGCAGACACAGATACGCAGTATTTT.